Below, 9 T cell receptor beta chains from the same sample are listed, as sequenced in a study of naive and memory T cell subsets. The beta constant-region primer was an equimolar mix of two oligonucleotides covering TRBC1 and TRBC2. MiXCR was run by TCRdb on the UMI-ligation and nested PCR reads, yielding one entry per CDR3 protein. The sample records 130,000 to 150,000 distinct CDR3 sequences, over 15% being singletons. The specimen was naive CD4+ T cells from blood. The receptors were sampled from a human donor in good health.

The rearrangement uses TRBV12-3 or TRBV12-4 and TRBJ2-1; TRBD1 agrees at 11 bases. The CDR3 is 15 residues long. Trimming at V came to 7 bases and at J to 3 bases, leaving 5 bases not matched to a gene. In DNA, the CDR3 is TGTGCCAGCATCCTGGGACAGGGGGTCTACAATGAGCAGTTCTTC. Translating it yields CASILGQGVYNEQFF.

This clonotype has only a few counts. The chain links TRBV12-5 to TRBJ2-3; 7 bases fit TRBD2. V was clipped by 4 bases and J by 3 bases; unmatched bases: 4. The CDR3 contains 14 residues. Germline-derived CDR1 and CDR2 are LGHNT and FRNRAP. CDR3 sequence: CASGSGTKTDTQYF. The CDR3 DNA is TGTGCTAGTGGTTCCGGGACTAAGACAGATACGCAGTATTTT.

This chain links TRBV6-6 with TRBJ2-6; 9 bases are a match to TRBD1. J was trimmed by 2 bases and V by 6 bases; bases with no gene match: 2. Looked up from germline, CDR1 is MNHNY and CDR2 is SVGAGI (reference sequence). The length of the CDR3 is 15 residues. The CDR3 reads CASSRTGAGANVLTF. The CDR3 nucleotides read TGTGCCAGCAGCCGGACAGGGGCTGGGGCCAACGTCCTGACTTTC.

This clonotype showed up just a few times. V gene TRBV6-2 or TRBV6-3 combines with J gene TRBJ2-7; perhaps D is TRBD1 or TRBD2 (5 bases each). The germline V gene has CDR1 MNHEY and CDR2 SVGEGT. CDR3 length: 15 amino acids. Trimming pared 4 bases from V and 3 bases from J, leaving 16 bases between. The CDR3 here is CASSFGTDNIYEQYF. The CDR3 bases are TGTGCCAGCAGTTTCGGGACGGACAACATCTACGAGCAGTACTTC.

The CDR3 sequence: CASNAGGANTGELFF. CDR3 nucleotides: TGCGCCAGCAACGCCGGGGGGGCGAACACCGGGGAGCTGTTTTTT. The gene calls are TRBV10-2 and TRBJ2-2, with TRBD2 matching over 8 bases. The trim removed 7 bases at V and 0 bases at J, leaving 4 bases unmatched. Germline V gene data show CDR1 as WSHSY and CDR2 as SAAADI. This CDR3 has 15 residues.

The rearrangement uses TRBV6-5 and TRBJ2-7; 7 bases line up with TRBD1. The V gene end was trimmed by 5 bases and the J gene end by 4 bases; junction bases not matched to a gene: 8. This CDR3 region has 14 residues. From germline, CDR1 is MNHEY and CDR2 SVGAGI. The CDR3 coding sequence is TGTGCCAGCAGTGCCTACAGGGGTGGGTACGAGCAGTACTTC. This translates into CASSAYRGGYEQYF.

The rearrangement joins TRBV7-4 to TRBJ2-3; TRBD2 agrees at 9 bases. This CDR3 has 17 residues. From germline, CDR1 is SGHVT and CDR2 SQSDAQ. The V gene end was trimmed by 5 bases and the J gene end by 0 bases; junction bases not matched to a gene: 9. The CDR3 sequence: CASSTYELAGSTDTQYF. The CDR3 nucleotides read TGTGCCAGCAGCACCTATGAGCTAGCGGGGAGCACAGATACGCAGTATTTT.

The chain joins TRBV28 to TRBJ2-1; TRBD2 agrees at 15 bases. Germline CDR1 and CDR2: MDHEN and SYDVKM. This CDR3 comprises 21 residues. Trimming cost V 9 bases and J 1 base; bases outside gene matches: 19. The CDR3, as DNA: TGTGCCAGTTCACCCATCCCCTGGACTAGCGGGAGGGCCGGGTCCTACAATGAGCAGTTCTTC. It encodes CASSPIPWTSGRAGSYNEQFF.

This clonotype showed up just a few times. The rearrangement links TRBV3-1 to TRBJ1-1, with D unresolved. The V and J ends lost 2 bases and 5 bases respectively, with 9 bases between them. This CDR3 region has 13 residues. Germline assignment: CDR1 LGHDT and CDR2 YNNKEL (reference sequence). CDR3 sequence: CASSQWSGTEAFF. In nucleotides, the CDR3 is TGTGCCAGCAGCCAATGGTCGGGGACTGAAGCTTTCTTT.